This T cell receptor beta chain was sequenced for a study of regulatory T cells in long-lasting Graves disease. Study findings and constraints: Persistent disease favored TRBV28, TRBJ1-2 and TRBJ2-5. Persistent Graves' patients showed reduced TCR diversity versus newly diagnosed patients.

The CDR3 length is 15 residues. The ends lost 4 bases at V and 6 bases at J; junction bases unmatched: 7. Germline loops: CDR1 SGHVS, CDR2 FQNEAQ. This clonotype was seen a handful of times. What it recognizes is unknown. CDR3-region Arm-PCR and iRepertoire HTBI primers produced the TCR beta libraries. TCRdb re-called the multiplex PCR reads with MiXCR, one entry per CDR3 protein. The sample shows about 470,000 distinct CDR3 sequences, 20% to 25% of them seen only once. Time point denoted: persistent/refractory GD, antithyroid drugs over 5 years with positive TRAb. From RNA extracted from PBMCs, the TCR library was made. The guidelines of the American Thyroid Association were the basis for diagnosing Graves' disease.

The rearrangement joins TRBV7-8 to TRBJ1-1, with 11 bases identical to TRBD1. The input for sequencing was peripheral blood mononuclear cells (PBMCs), taken when the disease was refractory, from a patient treated with antithyroid drugs. This TCR derives from a female donor with Graves disease. Here the CDR3 DNA reads TGTGCCAGCAGCTCTCTGGACAGGGGGCAATCTGAAGCTTTCTTT. It codes for CASSSLDRGQSEAFF.